Below, one TCR beta chain is given with its context. What it binds is unknown. These data belong to a study of cytomegalovirus exposure and HLA in healthy donors. Findings and limits, study-wide: Judged likely to be a sequencing artifact was a cluster of highly shared sequence variants.

The study ran its PCR with 60 Vbeta and 13 Jbeta primers. Source study methods: Counted up in a later analysis, unique TCR beta chains came to some 80 million, with around 11 million shared. Clones were read by immunoSEQ multiplex PCR, and TCRdb kept only the in-frame ones, dropping some. The V and J calls and clone size are taken from that table; D and trimming were inferred from the DNA. The top ten hold roughly 1.6% of the sample, which has approximately 170,000 clones, roughly 79% seen once. V gave up 2 bases and J gave up 3 bases, with 7 bases separating them. The V gene's germline CDR1 is LNHDA and CDR2 SQIVND (reference sequence). This CDR3 is built from 13 residues.

Sequences were obtained from PBMCs. This receptor was taken from a woman between 18 and 29 years old in good health and CMV-seronegative. V gene TRBV19 combines with J gene TRBJ1-2; D might be TRBD1 (5 bases). The DNA of the CDR3 is TGTGCCAGTAGTATACGGGGGGACTATGGCTACACCTTC. Its translation: CASSIRGDYGYTF.